Below are 25 T cell receptor beta chains sequenced from a single sample in a study of T cell responses to AZD1222 COVID-19 vaccine (dated by TCRdb to about 2021). In the paper's terms, the time point label means: baseline before first vaccination. The library was produced with the immunoSEQ multiplex PCR assay. TCRdb took over this immuneACCESS table, retaining in-frame rearrangements with V and J assigned. Such tables are incomplete; in checked studies, under half of the missing clones stem from an unresolved V gene, and the remainder is unexplained. This sample holds under 200,000 clones; almost 90% were observed only once. Around 6% of the sample comes from the top ten. Sample: peripheral blood, taken on day 0 of AZD1222 vaccination. The receptors here all came from an adult in good health.

The chain has TRBV28 and TRBJ1-5, with 7 bases identical to TRBD1. This CDR3 has 15 amino acids. V lost 2 bases and J lost 6; bases outside the gene matches: 7. Germline V CDR1 and CDR2: MDHEN, SYDVKM. In DNA form, the CDR3 reads TGTGCCAGCAGTTTACAAACAGGGGCAGGTCAGCCCCAGCATTTT. Translating it yields CASSLQTGAGQPQHF.

This chain joins TRBV5-1 and TRBJ2-7; 7 nucleotides line up with TRBD1. The V and J ends lost 0 bases and 2 bases, in that order; junction bases with no gene match: 8. Germline V gene data show CDR1 as SGHRS and CDR2 as YFSETQ. This CDR3 is built from 16 residues. CDR3 region: CASSLVARGSTYEQYF. For the CDR3, the DNA is TGCGCCAGCAGCTTGGTTGCCAGGGGGTCAACCTACGAGCAGTACTTC.

The chain is built from TRBV19 and TRBJ1-5; possible D gene TRBD1, 5 bases. V was shortened by 5 bases and J by 4 bases, with 9 bases between the two germline ends. This CDR3 contains 13 residues. The V gene's germline CDR1 is LNHDA and CDR2 SQIVND (reference sequence). In DNA, the CDR3 is TGTGCCAGTAGTGATCAGGGAAATCAGCCCCAGCATTTT. Amino acids: CASSDQGNQPQHF.

This clone has a handful of counts. The chain has TRBV25-1 and TRBJ2-1; D is uncertain. The CDR3 consists of 17 residues. V dropped 2 bases and J dropped 1 base, with 15 bases sitting between them. Germline CDR1 and CDR2: MGHDK and SYGVNS. CDR3 in DNA: TGTGCCAGCAGTGAAGGGATGCCGGCGGAATCCTACAATGAGCAGTTCTTC. Translating gives CASSEGMPAESYNEQFF. Filled out from reference TRBV25-1 and TRBJ2-1, the complete variable domain reads EADIYQTPRYLVIGTGKKITLECSQTMGHDKMYWYQQDPGMELHLIHYSYGVNSTEKGDLSSESTVSRIRTEHFPLTLESARPSHTSQYLCASSEGMPAESYNEQFFGPGTRLTVL.

This clone showed up just once. The gene calls are TRBV9 and TRBJ1-2, with 8 bases identical to TRBD1. CDR3 size: 14 residues. Germline trimming cut 3 bases from V and 7 bases from J; bases unmatched to any gene: 8. Germline assignment: CDR1 SGDLS and CDR2 YYNGEE. The CDR3 region has the DNA TGTGCCAGCAGCGGAGGACAGGGCGTCGGTGGCTACACCTTC. Residues: CASSGGQGVGGYTF.

The chain has TRBV13 and TRBJ1-4; no clear D gene. This CDR3 spans 14 amino acids. The germline gives CDR1 PRHDT, CDR2 FYEKMQ (reference sequence). Trimming cost V 4 bases and J 8 bases, with 14 bases left between them. DNA of the CDR3: TGTGCCAGCAGCTCGGGCCCTATGGAGGAAAAACTGTTTTTT. Its translation is CASSSGPMEEKLFF.

J is TRBJ1-6 and V is TRBV2; D is possibly TRBD1 (5 bases). This CDR3 is 12 amino acids long. The germline CDR1 and CDR2 sequences are SNHLY and FYNNEI. The DNA of the CDR3 is TGTGCAGGGAGACAGAGGCGTTCACCCCTCCACTTT. As protein: CAGRQRRSPLHF. Full variable domain (rest looked up from reference TRBV2 and TRBJ1-6): EPEVTQTPSHQVTQMGQEVILRCVPISNHLYFYWYRQILGQKVEFLVSFYNNEISEKSEIFDDQFSVERPDGSNFTLKIRSTKLEDSAMYFCAGRQRRSPLHFGNGTRLTVT.

This chain links TRBV2 with TRBJ1-5, with no clear D. Germline V gives CDR1 SNHLY, CDR2 FYNNEI. The CDR3 loop spans 10 amino acids. The ends were cut back, 10 bases at V and 7 bases at J, with 8 bases in the middle. The DNA of the CDR3 is TGTGCCACTAGACCCCAGCCCCAGCATTTT. Translating it yields CATRPQPQHF. Combining the CDR3 with reference TRBV2 and TRBJ1-5 gives the whole variable domain EPEVTQTPSHQVTQMGQEVILRCVPISNHLYFYWYRQILGQKVEFLVSFYNNEISEKSEIFDDQFSVERPDGSNFTLKIRSTKLEDSAMYFCATRPQPQHFGDGTRLSIL.

The chain combines TRBV2 with TRBJ2-1, with 11 bases lining up with TRBD1. The CDR3 has 14 amino acids. Germline V gene data show CDR1 as SNHLY and CDR2 as FYNNEI. The trim removed 4 bases at V and 14 bases at J, leaving 10 bases unmatched. CDR3 residues: CASSGGQGVSQEFF. DNA for the CDR3: TGTGCCAGCAGTGGGGGACAGGGGGTATCCCAGGAGTTCTTC.

The gene calls are TRBV18 and TRBJ1-3; 8 nucleotides match TRBD1. The V gene end was trimmed by 3 bases and the J gene end by 4 bases; junction bases not matched to a gene: 8. This CDR3 is built from 16 residues. Germline-derived CDR1 and CDR2 are KGHSH and LQKENI. CDR3 nucleotides: TGTGCCAGCTCACCTGGCAGGGGGCTCACCGGAAACACCATATATTTT. It specifies CASSPGRGLTGNTIYF.

The rearrangement joins TRBV27 to TRBJ1-1; TRBD1 matches 9 bases. The germline V gene encodes CDR1 MNHEY and CDR2 SMNVEV (reference sequence). The CDR3 extends over 15 amino acids. The V gene end was trimmed by 1 base and the J gene end by 6 bases; junction bases not matched to a gene: 6. The CDR3 coding sequence is TGTGCCAGCAGTTTATTCGGGACAGGGAATTCTGAAGCTTTCTTT. Translation: CASSLFGTGNSEAFF.

The rearrangement links TRBV10-3 to TRBJ2-3; the D gene is possibly TRBD2 (6 bases). Germline V CDR1 and CDR2: ENHRY, SYGVKD. Between the trimmed V and J ends, which lost 4 bases and 1 base, there was a span of 12 bases. CDR3 length: 15 amino acids. The CDR3 sequence is CAISAGGQGTDTQYF. For the CDR3, the DNA is TGTGCCATCAGTGCCGGGGGTCAAGGCACAGATACGCAGTATTTT.

The V gene is TRBV29-1, the J gene TRBJ2-3; 10 bases are a match to TRBD1. Germline-derived CDR1 and CDR2 are SQVTM and ANQGSEA. CDR3 length: 17 amino acids. J was trimmed by 2 bases and V by 6 bases; bases with no gene match: 14. The CDR3 loop is CSVRTGGGPGPTDTQYF. The DNA of the CDR3 is TGCAGCGTCCGGACAGGGGGAGGGCCCGGCCCCACAGATACGCAGTATTTT.

The chain links TRBV27 to TRBJ2-3; 8 bases line up with TRBD1. CDR3 length: 15 amino acids. V lost 6 bases and J lost 7; bases outside the gene matches: 12. Germline values: CDR1 MNHEY, CDR2 SMNVEV (reference sequence). Here the CDR3 reads CASSPQGALANTQYF. CDR3 DNA: TGTGCCAGCAGCCCCCAGGGGGCGCTTGCAAATACGCAGTATTTT.

The gene calls are TRBV29-1 and TRBJ2-7; no definite D call. The ends were cut back, 3 bases at V and 2 bases at J, with 8 bases in the middle. CDR1 is SQVTM, CDR2 ANQGSEA, per germline. The CDR3 consists of 12 residues. As DNA, the CDR3 is TGCAGCGTTGAGGTCCAAACCTACGAGCAGTACTTC. It yields the protein CSVEVQTYEQYF.

This clone has just one count. V and J are TRBV5-6 and TRBJ1-1, with D perhaps TRBD1 (6 bases). The V end was cut by 3 bases, the J end by 0 bases, with 9 bases between. CDR1 is SGHDT, CDR2 YYEEEE, per germline. This CDR3 comprises 14 residues. CDR3 DNA sequence: TGTGCCAGCAGCTCGGGACACCTGAACACTGAAGCTTTCTTT. Its protein is CASSSGHLNTEAFF.

J is TRBJ1-1 and V is TRBV19, with D maybe TRBD1 (6 bases). The ends were cut back, 6 bases at V and 3 bases at J, with 11 bases in the middle. The CDR3 has 13 amino acids. Germline-derived CDR1 and CDR2 are LNHDA and SQIVND (reference sequence). CDR3 nucleotide sequence: TGTGCCAGTAGAGATAACAGGGACACTGAAGCTTTCTTT. It is translated as CASRDNRDTEAFF.

The V gene is TRBV28, the J gene TRBJ2-1; 7 bases line up with TRBD2. The ends lost 4 bases at V and 4 bases at J; junction bases unmatched: 7. The CDR3 loop spans 15 amino acids. CDR1 is MDHEN, CDR2 SYDVKM, per germline. The CDR3 DNA reads as TGTGCCAGCAGTTCCCGGACTAGTTTATACAATGAGCAGTTCTTC. Translating gives CASSSRTSLYNEQFF.

CDR3 residues: CASRRTGGGMNTEAFF. The CDR3 DNA reads as TGTGCCAGCCGCCGGACAGGGGGCGGAATGAACACTGAAGCTTTCTTT. This chain links TRBV19 with TRBJ1-1; 11 bases are a match to TRBD1. The CDR3 extends over 16 amino acids. The trim removed 9 bases at V and 0 bases at J, leaving 9 bases unmatched. Germline CDR1 LNHDA, CDR2 SQIVND (reference sequence).

The chain joins TRBV3-1 (or the pseudogene TRBV3-2) to TRBJ1-1; 9 positions agree with TRBD1. Trimming removed 4 bases from V and 0 bases from J; junction bases left unmatched: 6. This CDR3 contains 16 residues. CDR1 is LGHDT, CDR2 YNNKEL, per germline (reference sequence). The CDR3: CASSPGQGRMNTEAFF. In DNA form, the CDR3 reads TGTGCCAGCAGCCCCGGACAGGGGAGGATGAACACTGAAGCTTTCTTT.

To note about this clone: One junction end disagrees with the germline gene, perhaps due to a read error. V gene TRBV9 combines with J gene TRBJ2-1; D unresolved. CDR3 length equals 12 residues. The V gene's germline CDR1 is SGDLS and CDR2 YYNGEE. This chain's CDR3 is CTSSVEVSEQFF. The CDR3, as DNA: TGTACCAGCAGCGTAGAAGTATCTGAGCAGTTCTTC.

J is TRBJ2-1 and V is TRBV6-1; possibly TRBD1 or TRBD2 for D (6 bases each). Germline V gives CDR1 MNHNS, CDR2 SASEGT. V lost 1 base and J 1 base, leaving 17 bases between the germline ends. CDR3 length: 18 amino acids. The CDR3 protein is CASSEGGRGGGSYNEQFF. CDR3 nucleotides: TGTGCCAGCAGTGAAGGGGGGCGGGGTGGCGGATCCTACAATGAGCAGTTCTTC.

The CDR3 bases are TGTGCCAGCAGTGGGGCAGACCCCCACATAAATACGCAGTATTTT. This codes for CASSGADPHINTQYF. The rearrangement joins TRBV6-4 to TRBJ2-3; D is unresolved. The CDR3 loop spans 15 amino acids. Germline values: CDR1 MRHNA, CDR2 SNTAGT. V dropped 4 bases and J dropped 7 bases, with 18 bases sitting between them.

V usage is TRBV3-1 (or the pseudogene TRBV3-2) and J usage is TRBJ2-1; no clear D gene. The CDR3 covers 11 residues. The ends were cut back, 5 bases at V and 9 bases at J, with 8 bases in the middle. Germline CDR1 is LGHDT and CDR2 is YNNKEL (reference sequence). Here the CDR3 DNA reads TGTGCCAGCAGCTTAGAAGCTGAGCAGTTCTTC. Translated, it gives CASSLEAEQFF.

CDR3 amino acids: CATSRPVSTTEAFF. In DNA, the CDR3 is TGTGCCACCAGCAGGCCAGTGTCAACAACTGAAGCTTTCTTT. V usage is TRBV15 and J usage is TRBJ1-1; D unresolved. Trimming stripped 3 bases from V and 5 bases from J, with 13 bases between. The CDR3 sequence is 14 residues long. CDR1 and CDR2 (germline): LNHNV, YYDKDF (reference sequence).